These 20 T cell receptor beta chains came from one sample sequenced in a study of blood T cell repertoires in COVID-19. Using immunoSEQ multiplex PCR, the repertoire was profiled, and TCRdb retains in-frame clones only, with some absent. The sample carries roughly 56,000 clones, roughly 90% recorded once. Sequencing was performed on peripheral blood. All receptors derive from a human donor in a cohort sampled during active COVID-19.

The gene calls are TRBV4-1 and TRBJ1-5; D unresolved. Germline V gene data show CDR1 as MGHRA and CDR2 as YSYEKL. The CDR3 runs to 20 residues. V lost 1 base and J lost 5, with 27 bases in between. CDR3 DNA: TGCGCCAGCAGCCAAGTTTTCAGGTTCGCCCGTCCCCCGGACTATCAGCCCCAGCATTTT. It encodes CASSQVFRFARPPDYQPQHF.

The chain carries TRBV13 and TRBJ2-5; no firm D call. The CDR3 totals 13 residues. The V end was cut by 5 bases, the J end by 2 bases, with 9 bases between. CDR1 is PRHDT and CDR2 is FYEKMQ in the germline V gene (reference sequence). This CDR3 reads CASSIRLQETQYF. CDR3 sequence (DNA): TGTGCCAGCAGCATCCGTTTACAAGAGACCCAGTACTTC.

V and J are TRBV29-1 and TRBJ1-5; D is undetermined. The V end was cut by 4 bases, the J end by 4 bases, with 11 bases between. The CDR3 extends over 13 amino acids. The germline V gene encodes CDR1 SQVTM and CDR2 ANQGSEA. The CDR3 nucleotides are TGCAGCGTTGCAGTTAACCGTAATCAGCCCCAGCATTTT. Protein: CSVAVNRNQPQHF. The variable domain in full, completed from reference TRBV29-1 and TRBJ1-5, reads SAVISQKPSRDICQRGTSLTIQCQVDSQVTMMFWYRQQPGQSLTLIATANQGSEATYESGFVIDKFPISRPNLTFSTLTVSNMSPEDSSIYLCSVAVNRNQPQHFGDGTRLSIL.

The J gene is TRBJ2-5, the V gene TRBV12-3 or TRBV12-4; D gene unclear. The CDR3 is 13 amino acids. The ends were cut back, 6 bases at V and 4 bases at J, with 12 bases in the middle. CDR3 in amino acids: CASSLRRRETQYF. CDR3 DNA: TGTGCCAGCAGCCTAAGACGGAGAGAGACCCAGTACTTC.

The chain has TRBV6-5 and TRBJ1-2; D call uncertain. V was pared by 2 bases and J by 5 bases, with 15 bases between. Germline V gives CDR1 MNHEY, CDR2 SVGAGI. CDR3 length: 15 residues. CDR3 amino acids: CASSYDAGRVYGYTF. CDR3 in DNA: TGTGCCAGCAGTTACGATGCGGGGAGAGTGTATGGCTACACCTTC.

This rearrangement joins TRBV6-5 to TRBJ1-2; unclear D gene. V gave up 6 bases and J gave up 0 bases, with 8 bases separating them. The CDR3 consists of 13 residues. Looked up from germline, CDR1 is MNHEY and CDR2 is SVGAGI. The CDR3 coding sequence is TGTGCCAGCAGGGGAGGGTCTAACTATGGCTACACCTTC. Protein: CASRGGSNYGYTF.

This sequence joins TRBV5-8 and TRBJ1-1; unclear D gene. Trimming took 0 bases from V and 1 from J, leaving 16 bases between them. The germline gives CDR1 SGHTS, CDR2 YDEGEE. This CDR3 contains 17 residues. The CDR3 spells CASSLVWVQNRNTEAFF. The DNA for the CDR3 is TGTGCCAGCAGCTTGGTCTGGGTACAGAATCGGAACACTGAAGCTTTCTTT.

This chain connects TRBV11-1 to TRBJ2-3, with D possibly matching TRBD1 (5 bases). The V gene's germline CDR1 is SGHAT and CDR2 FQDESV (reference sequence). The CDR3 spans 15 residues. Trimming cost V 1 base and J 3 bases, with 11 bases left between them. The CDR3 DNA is TGTGCCAGCAGCTTAGAGGGGCTGGAAACAGATACGCAGTATTTT. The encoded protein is CASSLEGLETDTQYF.

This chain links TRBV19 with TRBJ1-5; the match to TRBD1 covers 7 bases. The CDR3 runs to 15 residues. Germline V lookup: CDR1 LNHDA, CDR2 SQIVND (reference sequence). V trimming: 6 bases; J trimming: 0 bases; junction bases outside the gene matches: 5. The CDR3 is CASSRDSDSNQPQHF. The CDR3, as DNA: TGTGCCAGTAGCCGGGACAGCGATAGCAATCAGCCCCAGCATTTT.

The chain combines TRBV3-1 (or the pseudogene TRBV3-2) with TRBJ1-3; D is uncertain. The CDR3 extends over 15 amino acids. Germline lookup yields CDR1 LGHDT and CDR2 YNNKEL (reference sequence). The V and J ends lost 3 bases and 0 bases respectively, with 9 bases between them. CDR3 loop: CASSHTPSSGNTIYF. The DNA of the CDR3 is TGTGCCAGCAGCCACACACCCAGCTCTGGAAACACCATATATTTT.

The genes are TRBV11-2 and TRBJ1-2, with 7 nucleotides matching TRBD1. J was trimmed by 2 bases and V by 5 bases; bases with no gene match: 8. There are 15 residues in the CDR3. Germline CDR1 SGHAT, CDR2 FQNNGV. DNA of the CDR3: TGTGCCAGCAGCAGTCGGACAGGACCCAACTATGGCTACACCTTC. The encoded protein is CASSSRTGPNYGYTF.

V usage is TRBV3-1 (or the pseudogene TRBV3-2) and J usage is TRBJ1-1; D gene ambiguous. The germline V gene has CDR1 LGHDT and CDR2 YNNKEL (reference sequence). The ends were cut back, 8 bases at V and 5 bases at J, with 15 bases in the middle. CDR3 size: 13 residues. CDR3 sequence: CASSLIAGTEAFF. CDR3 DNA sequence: TGTGCCAGCTCCCTAATAGCGGGTACTGAAGCTTTCTTT.

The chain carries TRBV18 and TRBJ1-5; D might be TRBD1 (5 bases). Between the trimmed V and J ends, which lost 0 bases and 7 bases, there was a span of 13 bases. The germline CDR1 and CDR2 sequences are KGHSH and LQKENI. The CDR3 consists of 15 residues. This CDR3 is CASSPPGGGWQPQHF. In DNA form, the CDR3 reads TGTGCCAGCTCACCACCGGGGGGAGGGTGGCAGCCCCAGCATTTT.

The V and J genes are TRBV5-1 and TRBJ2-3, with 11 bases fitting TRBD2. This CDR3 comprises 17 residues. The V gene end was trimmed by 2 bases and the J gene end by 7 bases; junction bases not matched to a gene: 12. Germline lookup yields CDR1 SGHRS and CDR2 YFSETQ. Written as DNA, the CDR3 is TGCGCCAGCAGCTTTGCTAGCGGGGGGCTCACCGGCTATACGCAGTATTTT. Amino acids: CASSFASGGLTGYTQYF.

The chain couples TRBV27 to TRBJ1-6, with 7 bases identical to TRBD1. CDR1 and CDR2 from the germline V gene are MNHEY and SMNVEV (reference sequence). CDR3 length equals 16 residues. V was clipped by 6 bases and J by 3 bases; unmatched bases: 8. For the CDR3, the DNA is TGTGCCAGCAGCCGCACAGGGGCTGTCTATAATTCACCCCTCCACTTT. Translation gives CASSRTGAVYNSPLHF.

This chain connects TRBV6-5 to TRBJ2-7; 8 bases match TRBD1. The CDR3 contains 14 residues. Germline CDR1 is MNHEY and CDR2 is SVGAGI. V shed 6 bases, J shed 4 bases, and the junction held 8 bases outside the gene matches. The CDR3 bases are TGTGCCAGCAGCCCCCAGACAGGGGTGTACGAGCAGTACTTC. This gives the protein CASSPQTGVYEQYF.

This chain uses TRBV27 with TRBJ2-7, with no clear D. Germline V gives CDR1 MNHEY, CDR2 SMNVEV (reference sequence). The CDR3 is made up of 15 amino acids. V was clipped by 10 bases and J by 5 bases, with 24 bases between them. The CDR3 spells CAITNPECHLDEQYF. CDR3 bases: TGTGCCATCACGAACCCCGAATGTCACTTAGACGAGCAGTACTTC.

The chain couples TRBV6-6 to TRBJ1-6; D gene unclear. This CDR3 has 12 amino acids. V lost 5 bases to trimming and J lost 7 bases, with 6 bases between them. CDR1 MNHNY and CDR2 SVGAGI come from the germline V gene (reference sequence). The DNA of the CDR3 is TGTGCCAGCAGTGGCACCAATTCACCCCTCCACTTT. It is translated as CASSGTNSPLHF.

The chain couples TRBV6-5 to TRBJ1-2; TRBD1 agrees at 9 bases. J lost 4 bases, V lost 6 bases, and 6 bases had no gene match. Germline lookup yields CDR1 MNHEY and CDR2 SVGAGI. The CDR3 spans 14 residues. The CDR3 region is CASRGTGKVYGYTF. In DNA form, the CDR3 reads TGTGCCAGCAGAGGGACAGGGAAGGTCTATGGCTACACCTTC.

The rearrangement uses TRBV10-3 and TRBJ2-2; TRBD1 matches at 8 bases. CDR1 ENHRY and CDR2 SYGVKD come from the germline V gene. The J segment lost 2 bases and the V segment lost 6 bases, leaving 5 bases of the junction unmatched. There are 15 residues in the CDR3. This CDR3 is CAISLTGENTGELFF. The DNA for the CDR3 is TGTGCCATCAGCCTGACAGGGGAAAACACCGGGGAGCTGTTTTTT.